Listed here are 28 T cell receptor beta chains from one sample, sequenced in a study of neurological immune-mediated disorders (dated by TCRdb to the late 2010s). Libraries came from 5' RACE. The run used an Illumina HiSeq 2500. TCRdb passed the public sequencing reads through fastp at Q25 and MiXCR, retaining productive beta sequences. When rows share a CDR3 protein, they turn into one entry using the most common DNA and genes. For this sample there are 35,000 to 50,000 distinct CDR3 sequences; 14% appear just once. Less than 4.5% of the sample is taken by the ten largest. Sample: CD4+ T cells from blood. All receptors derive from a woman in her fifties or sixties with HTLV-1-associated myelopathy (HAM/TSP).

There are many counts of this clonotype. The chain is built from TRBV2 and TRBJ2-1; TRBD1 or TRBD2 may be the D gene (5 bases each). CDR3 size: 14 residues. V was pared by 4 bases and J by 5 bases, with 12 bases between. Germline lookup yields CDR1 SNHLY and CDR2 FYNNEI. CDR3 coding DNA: TGTGCCAGCAGTGGGGACCGAGGGAACAATGAGCAGTTCTTC. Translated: CASSGDRGNNEQFF. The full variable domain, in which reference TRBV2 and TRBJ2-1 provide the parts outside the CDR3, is EPEVTQTPSHQVTQMGQEVILRCVPISNHLYFYWYRQILGQKVEFLVSFYNNEISEKSEIFDDQFSVERPDGSNFTLKIRSTKLEDSAMYFCASSGDRGNNEQFFGPGTRLTVL.

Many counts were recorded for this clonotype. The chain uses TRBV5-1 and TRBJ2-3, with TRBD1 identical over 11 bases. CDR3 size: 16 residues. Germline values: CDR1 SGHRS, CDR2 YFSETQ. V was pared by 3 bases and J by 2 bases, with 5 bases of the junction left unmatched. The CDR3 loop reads CASSWGGQGDTDTQYF. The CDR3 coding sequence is TGCGCCAGCAGCTGGGGGGGACAGGGGGACACAGATACGCAGTATTTT.

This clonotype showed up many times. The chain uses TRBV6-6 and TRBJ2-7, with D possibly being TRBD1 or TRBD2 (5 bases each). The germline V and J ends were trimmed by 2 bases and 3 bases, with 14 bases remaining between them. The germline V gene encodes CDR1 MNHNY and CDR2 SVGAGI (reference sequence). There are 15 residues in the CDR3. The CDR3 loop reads CASSYVGAISYEQYF. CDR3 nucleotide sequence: TGTGCCAGCAGTTACGTCGGGGCCATTAGCTACGAGCAGTACTTC.

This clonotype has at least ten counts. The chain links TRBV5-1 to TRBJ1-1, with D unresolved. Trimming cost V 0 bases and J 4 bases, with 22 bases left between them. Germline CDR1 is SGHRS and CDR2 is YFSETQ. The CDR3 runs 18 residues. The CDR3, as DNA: TGCGCCAGCAGCTTGGCCCTACCCCGGACGGTTTTTAGCACTGAAGCTTTCTTT. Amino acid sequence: CASSLALPRTVFSTEAFF.

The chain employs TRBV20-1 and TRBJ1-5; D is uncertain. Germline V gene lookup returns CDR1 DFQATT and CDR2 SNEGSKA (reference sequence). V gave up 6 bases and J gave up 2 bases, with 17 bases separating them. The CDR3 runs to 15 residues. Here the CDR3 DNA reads TGCAGTGCCCTCGGAGGCGGTGGGGGCAATCAGCCCCAGCATTTT. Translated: CSALGGGGGNQPQHF.

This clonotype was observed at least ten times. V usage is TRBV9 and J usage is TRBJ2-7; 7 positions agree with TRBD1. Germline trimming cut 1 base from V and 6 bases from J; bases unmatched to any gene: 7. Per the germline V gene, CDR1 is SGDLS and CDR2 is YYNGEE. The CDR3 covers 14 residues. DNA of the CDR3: TGTGCCAGCAGCGTAACGGGGACAGATAGCGAGCAGTACTTC. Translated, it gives CASSVTGTDSEQYF.

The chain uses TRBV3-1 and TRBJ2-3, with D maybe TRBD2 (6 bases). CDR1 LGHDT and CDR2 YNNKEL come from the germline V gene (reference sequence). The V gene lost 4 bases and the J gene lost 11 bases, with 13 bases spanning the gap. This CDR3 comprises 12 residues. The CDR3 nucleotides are TGTGCCAGCAGCCTCGGCGGGACCAGGCAGTATTTT. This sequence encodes CASSLGGTRQYF.

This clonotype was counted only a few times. For the CDR3, the DNA is TGTGCCAGCAGCCCGACTAGCGGCGCCTACAATGAGCAGTTCTTC. It translates to CASSPTSGAYNEQFF. V usage is TRBV7-6 and J usage is TRBJ2-1; 9 bases match TRBD2. J was trimmed by 2 bases and V by 5 bases; bases with no gene match: 4. Per the germline V gene, CDR1 is SGHVS and CDR2 is FNYEAQ. This CDR3 contains 15 residues.

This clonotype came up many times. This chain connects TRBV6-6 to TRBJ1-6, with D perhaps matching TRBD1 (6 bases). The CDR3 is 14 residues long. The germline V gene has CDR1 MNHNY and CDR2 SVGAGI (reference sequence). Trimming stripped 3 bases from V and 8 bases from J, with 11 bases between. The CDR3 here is CASSYSGADSPLHF. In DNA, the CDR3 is TGTGCCAGCAGTTATTCAGGGGCCGATTCACCCCTCCACTTT.

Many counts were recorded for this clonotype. The CDR3 coding sequence is TGTGCCAGCAGCATACGGGCGGGGACGGGGAACACTGAAGCTTTCTTT. Protein sequence: CASSIRAGTGNTEAFF. The chain joins TRBV7-2 to TRBJ1-1, with D perhaps TRBD1 (5 bases). This CDR3 has 16 amino acids. Germline assignment: CDR1 SGHTA and CDR2 FQGNSA. Trimming took 5 bases from V and 1 from J, leaving 17 bases between them.

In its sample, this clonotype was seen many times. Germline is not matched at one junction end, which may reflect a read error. The CDR3 region is CSAPVAGTRAIF. The CDR3 DNA follows: TGCAGTGCGCCCGTAGCGGGCACCCGCGCCATCTTC. The V and J genes are TRBV20-1 and TRBJ2-1; 7 bases map to TRBD2. Germline CDR1 reads DFQATT; CDR2 reads SNEGSKA (reference sequence). The CDR3 has 12 amino acids.

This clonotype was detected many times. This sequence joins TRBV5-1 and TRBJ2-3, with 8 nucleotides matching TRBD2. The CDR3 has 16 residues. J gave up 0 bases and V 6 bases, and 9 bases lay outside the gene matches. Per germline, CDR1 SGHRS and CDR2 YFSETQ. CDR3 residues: CASTPGGFGSTDTQYF. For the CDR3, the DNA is TGCGCCAGCACCCCGGGAGGGTTTGGGAGCACAGATACGCAGTATTTT.

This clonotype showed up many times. CDR3 sequence: CASSRPGGTAFYGYTF. The CDR3 DNA reads TGTGCCAGCAGCCGGCCGGGGGGGACCGCATTCTATGGCTACACCTTC. This chain connects TRBV11-2 to TRBJ1-2; possibly TRBD1 for D (5 bases). V was cut by 5 bases and J by 4 bases, with 20 bases left in between. Germline CDR1 is SGHAT and CDR2 is FQNNGV. CDR3 size: 16 residues.

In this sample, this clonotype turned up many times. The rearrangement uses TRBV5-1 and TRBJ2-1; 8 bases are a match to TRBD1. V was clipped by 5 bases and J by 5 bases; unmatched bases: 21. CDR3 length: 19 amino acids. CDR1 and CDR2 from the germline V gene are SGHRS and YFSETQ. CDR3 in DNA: TGCGCCAGCAGAAAGGGCAGGGGGCTTAGGAGCGTTGGGGACAATGAGCAGTTCTTC. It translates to CASRKGRGLRSVGDNEQFF.

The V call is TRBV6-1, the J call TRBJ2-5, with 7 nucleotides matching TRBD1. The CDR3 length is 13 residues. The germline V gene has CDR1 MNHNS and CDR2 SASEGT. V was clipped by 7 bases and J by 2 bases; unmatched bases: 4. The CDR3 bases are TGTGCCAGCACCCTGGGACAGCAAGAGACCCAGTACTTC. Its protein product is CASTLGQQETQYF.

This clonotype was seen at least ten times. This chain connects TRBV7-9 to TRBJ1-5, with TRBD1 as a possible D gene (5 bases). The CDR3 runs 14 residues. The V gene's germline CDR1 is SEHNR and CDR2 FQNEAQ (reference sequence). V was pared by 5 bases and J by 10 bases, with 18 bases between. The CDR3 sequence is CASSPDSGLGPQHF. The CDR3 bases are TGTGCCAGCAGCCCCGACTCGGGGCTAGGACCCCAGCATTTT.

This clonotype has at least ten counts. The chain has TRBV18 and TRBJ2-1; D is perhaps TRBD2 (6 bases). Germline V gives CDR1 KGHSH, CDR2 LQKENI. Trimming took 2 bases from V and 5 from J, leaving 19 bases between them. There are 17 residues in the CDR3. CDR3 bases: TGTGCCAGCTCACCAACGGCTGACTACTCGGGGGACAATGAGCAGTTCTTC. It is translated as CASSPTADYSGDNEQFF. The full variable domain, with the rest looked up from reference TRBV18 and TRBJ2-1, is NAGVMQNPRHLVRRRGQEARLRCSPMKGHSHVYWYRQLPEEGLKFMVYLQKENIIDESGMPKERFSAEFPKEGPSILRIQQVVRGDSAAYFCASSPTADYSGDNEQFFGPGTRLTVL.

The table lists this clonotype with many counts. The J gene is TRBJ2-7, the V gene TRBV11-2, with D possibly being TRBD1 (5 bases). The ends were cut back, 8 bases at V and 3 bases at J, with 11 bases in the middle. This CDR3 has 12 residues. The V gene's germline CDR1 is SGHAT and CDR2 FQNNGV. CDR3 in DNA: TGTGCCAGCCGTGGGGCCAACTACGAGCAGTACTTC. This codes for CASRGANYEQYF.

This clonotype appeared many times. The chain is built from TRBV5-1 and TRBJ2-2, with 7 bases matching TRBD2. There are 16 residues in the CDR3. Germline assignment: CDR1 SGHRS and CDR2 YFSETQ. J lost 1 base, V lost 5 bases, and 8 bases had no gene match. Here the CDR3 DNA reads TGCGCCAGCAGTTTACCTAGCGGCCTGAACACCGGGGAGCTGTTTTTT. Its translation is CASSLPSGLNTGELFF. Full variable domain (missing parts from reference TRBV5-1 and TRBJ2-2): KAGVTQTPRYLIKTRGQQVTLSCSPISGHRSVSWYQQTPGQGLQFLFEYFSETQRNKGNFPGRFSGRQFSNSRSEMNVSTLELGDSALYLCASSLPSGLNTGELFFGEGSRLTVL.

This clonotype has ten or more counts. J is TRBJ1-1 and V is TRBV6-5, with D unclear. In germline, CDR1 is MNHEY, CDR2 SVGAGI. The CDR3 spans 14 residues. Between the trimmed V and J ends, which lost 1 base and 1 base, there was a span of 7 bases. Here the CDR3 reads CASSYYNGNTEAFF. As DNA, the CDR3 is TGTGCCAGCAGTTACTATAATGGGAACACTGAAGCTTTCTTT.

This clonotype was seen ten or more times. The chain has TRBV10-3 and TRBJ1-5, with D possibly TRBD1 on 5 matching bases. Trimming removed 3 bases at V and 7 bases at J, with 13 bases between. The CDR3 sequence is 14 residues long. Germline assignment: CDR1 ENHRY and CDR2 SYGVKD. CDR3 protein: CAISDSAGWQPQHF. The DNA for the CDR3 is TGTGCCATCAGTGATTCGGCAGGGTGGCAGCCCCAGCATTTT.

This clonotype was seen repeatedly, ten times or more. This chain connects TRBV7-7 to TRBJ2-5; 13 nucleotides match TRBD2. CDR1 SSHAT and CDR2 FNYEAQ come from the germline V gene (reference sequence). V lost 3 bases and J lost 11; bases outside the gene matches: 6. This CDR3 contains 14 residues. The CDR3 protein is CASSFEGLAGTQYF. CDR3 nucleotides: TGTGCCAGCAGCTTTGAGGGACTAGCGGGAACGCAGTACTTC.

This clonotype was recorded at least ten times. The CDR3 is CASSLSEGTDTQYF. The CDR3 nucleotides are TGCGCCAGCAGCTTGTCGGAGGGGACAGATACGCAGTATTTT. This chain uses TRBV5-1 with TRBJ2-3, with D possibly matching TRBD2 (6 bases). The V end was cut by 1 base, the J end by 3 bases, with 9 bases between. The CDR3 contains 14 residues. The germline gives CDR1 SGHRS, CDR2 YFSETQ.

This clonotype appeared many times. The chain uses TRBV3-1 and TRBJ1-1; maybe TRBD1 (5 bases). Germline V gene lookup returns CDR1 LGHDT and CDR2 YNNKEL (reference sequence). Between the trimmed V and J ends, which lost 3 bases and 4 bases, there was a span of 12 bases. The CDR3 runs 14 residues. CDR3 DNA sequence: TGTGCCAGCAGCCAGGGGGGGATCGGCACTGAAGCTTTCTTT. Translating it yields CASSQGGIGTEAFF. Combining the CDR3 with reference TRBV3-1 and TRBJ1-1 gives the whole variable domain DTAVSQTPKYLVTQMGNDKSIKCEQNLGHDTMYWYKQDSKKFLKIMFSYNNKELIINETVPNRFSPKSPDKAHLNLHINSLELGDSAVYFCASSQGGIGTEAFFGQGTRLTVV.

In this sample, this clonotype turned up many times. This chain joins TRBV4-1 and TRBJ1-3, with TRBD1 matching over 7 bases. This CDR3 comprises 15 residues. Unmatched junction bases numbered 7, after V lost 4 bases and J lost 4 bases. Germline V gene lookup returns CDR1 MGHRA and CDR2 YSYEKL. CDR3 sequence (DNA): TGCGCCAGCAGCCTTGGCATGGACAGGGGAAACACCATATATTTT. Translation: CASSLGMDRGNTIYF.

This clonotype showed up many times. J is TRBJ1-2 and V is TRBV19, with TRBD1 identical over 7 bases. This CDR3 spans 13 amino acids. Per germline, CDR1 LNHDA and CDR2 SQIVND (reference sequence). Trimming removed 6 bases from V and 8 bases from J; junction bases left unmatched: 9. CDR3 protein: CASRTVPGGGYTF. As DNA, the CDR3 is TGTGCCAGTAGGACTGTACCAGGGGGAGGCTACACCTTC.

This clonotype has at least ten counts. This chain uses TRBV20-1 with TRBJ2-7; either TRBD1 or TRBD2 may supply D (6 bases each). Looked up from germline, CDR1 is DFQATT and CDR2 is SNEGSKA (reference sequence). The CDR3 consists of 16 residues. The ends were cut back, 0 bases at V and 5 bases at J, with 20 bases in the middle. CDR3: CSARDSGGPFGNEQYF. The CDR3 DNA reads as TGCAGTGCTAGAGATTCTGGGGGGCCGTTCGGGAACGAGCAGTACTTC.

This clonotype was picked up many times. The CDR3 sequence is CSARDIGTASYEQYF. The DNA of the CDR3 is TGCAGTGCTAGAGATATTGGGACGGCCTCCTACGAGCAGTACTTC. The rearrangement uses TRBV20-1 and TRBJ2-7, with D tentatively TRBD1 or TRBD2 (5 bases each). Germline assignment: CDR1 DFQATT and CDR2 SNEGSKA (reference sequence). The V end lost 0 bases, the J end lost 0 bases, and 12 bases lay between the germline ends. The CDR3 loop spans 15 amino acids.